This TCR beta chain comes out of a study of cytomegalovirus exposure and HLA in healthy donors (dated by TCRdb to about 2017). Some background on the complete study: In an earlier analysis of 587 of the donors, 276 Gb of sequence data and some 100 million unique TCR beta sequences from roughly 190 million T cells were reported. An early release covering around 630 HLA-typed donors comprised 250 to 350 gigabases of sequencing data and approximately 85 million unique TCR sequences. Among the roughly 390 genotyped donors, approximately 81% belonged to the genetic ancestry cluster associated with self-reported Caucasian donors. The study aimed to test whether cataloging public T cell receptors could reveal signatures of past pathogen exposure. The study used immunosequencing to profile the T cell repertoires of approximately 690 subjects and linked those repertoires to cytomegalovirus serostatus. A separate validation cohort of about 110 different subjects was used in addition to the 666-subject first cohort. To predict cytomegalovirus infection status, the study brought together high-throughput TCR immunosequencing, statistical association of individual TCRs with disease status, and machine learning. In a later analysis, previously published TCR beta repertoires from 550 to 700 donors were re-analyzed and high-resolution HLA genotyping was added so that TCR occurrence patterns could be studied. In the later analysis, no new phenotypic data were used to find candidate immune exposures; instead, reliance was placed on TCR beta sequences and their occurrence across donors. To decide whether each TCR beta V gene segment behaved as functional or pseudogenic, an earlier analysis of 587 of the donors relied on high-throughput TCR beta sequencing. Donor age, sex, ethnicity and CMV serostatus were collected together with the repertoire data. A later genetic analysis used genome-wide SNP genotypes for about 60% of the roughly 700 donors, treating that subset as a discovery cohort. All discovery cohort repertoires had been generated on a single sequencing platform. Class I and class II HLA loci were covered by the typing at four-digit resolution. Typing coverage varied by locus: roughly 629-630 donors for A, B, C, DRB1 and DQB1; 522 for DQA1; about 590 for DPA1; approximately 450 for DPB1. Roughly 5 DR-DQ haplotypes were handled as single units for association and clustering, since linkage in the cohort was strong. Among around 400 genotyped donors of the cohort, an average of roughly 230,000 unique TCR beta nucleotide sequences was sequenced per donor, of which roughly 17% were non-productive.

The cohort consisted of more than 650 healthy bone marrow donors. Cohort members were all nominally healthy when sampled, although unrecorded immune exposures were likely present. The donor was CMV seronegative and belonged to the group of over 300 seronegative cohort members. Every donor gave a peripheral blood sample, and the peripheral blood mononuclear cells from that sample were used for TCR beta sequencing. Genomic DNA extraction from the blood cell samples was performed with the Qiagen DNeasy Blood Extraction Kit. The library was prepared using the immunoSEQ multiplex PCR assay. The multiplex PCR relied on a mix of 60 forward primers for TCR Vbeta segments and 13 reverse primers for TCR Jbeta segments. The CDR3 region of rearranged TCR beta genes was amplified from genomic DNA by a multiplex PCR assay. The amplified TCR beta libraries were sequenced on the Illumina HiSeq System as 87-base-pair reads. The original pipeline was this. In a later analysis, 77 million or so unique TCR beta chains were counted across the 690 or so repertoires, and around 10 million of these chains were shared by at least two donors. Raw reads were error-corrected and collapsed into unique sequences by a nearest-neighbor algorithm in which closely related sequences were merged to remove PCR and sequencing errors. To assign V, D and J gene segments, CDR3 sequences were aligned to IMGT reference sequences. For a sequence to be retained, at least a six-nucleotide match to both a V gene segment and a J gene segment was required. Rearrangements were classified as productive when the CDR3 lacked stop codons and remained in frame with V and J, and all other rearrangements were classified as non-productive. CDR3 was defined according to IMGT convention as the region running from the second conserved V-encoded cysteine to the conserved J-encoded phenylalanine. The earlier analysis of 500 to 650 of the donors excluded any sequence lacking an unambiguous match to a single V gene segment. An earlier analysis of over 450 of the donors classified V segments as functional when productive rearrangements were above 56.7% and as segregating when the standard deviation between donors was above 5%. A statistical classification framework was developed to diagnose cytomegalovirus status using the catalog of TCR beta chain sequences. A later analysis assigned V and J genes by comparing TCR nucleotide sequences with IMGT/GENE-DB human TR gene sequences. A later analysis assigned CDR3 sequences and most-parsimonious VDJ recombination scenarios with the TCRdist pipeline. In a later analysis, each TCR beta chain was defined by its CDR3 amino acid sequence together with its V-gene family, and reads without a unique V-gene family were excluded. A later analysis removed roughly 590 highly shared, low-generation-probability nucleotide sequences to deal with suspected cross-contamination and a sequencing artifact. A later analysis calculated a clonal expansion index for each public chain from normalized within-repertoire ranks of inferred template counts. A later analysis computed generation probabilities with a VDJ recombination model fitted to out-of-frame rearrangements, and checked the results against IGoR. In a later analysis, hypergeometric tests were used to score TCR-TCR, TCR-HLA and TCR-CMV co-occurrence, with a repertoire-size bias correction applied to TCR pairs. In a later analysis, false discovery rates were estimated by permuting HLA or CMV assignments 20 times. A later analysis grouped co-occurring TCRs with DBSCAN, adding TCRdist sequence similarity when clustering within HLA-allele-positive subsets. Repertoires with fewer than 30,000 or more than 120,000 public chains, plus five repertoires with anomalous nucleotide sharing, were excluded from co-occurrence clustering. The source is immuneACCESS, and TCRdb retained only in-frame sequences with V and J called. Part of the clones is not carried over; for the studies checked, unresolved V genes explain less than half of this, and the remainder is unexplained. V and J calls plus clone size are reproduced from that table; the DNA served to infer D and trimming. The sample table lists 140,000 to 150,000 clones, about 74% of them with a count of one. The ten largest clonotypes hold around 1.7% of the sample.

From the cysteine up to the phenylalanine, the CDR3 has a length of 16 residues. Of the read, only the CDR3 DNA is kept; its 48 bases are in frame from base 1. Via the germline V gene, CDR1 is SGHVS and CDR2 FQNEAQ. V is cut back by 4 bases and J by 7 bases, with 13 bases in the junction unmatched. This clone was observed once. Its recognized antigen is unknown. Base qualities are not provided; no much larger clone lies one nucleotide away. Broader findings and caveats from the paper: While some public TCRs were present in many individuals, most TCR sequences turned up only very rarely across donors. In a later analysis, several top co-occurrence clusters were reported to appear linked to parvovirus B19, influenza, CMV and Epstein-Barr virus. The cohort was sequenced for TCR beta chains only, and without alpha or paired-chain data the features that could be detected were limited. A later genetic analysis associated a missense DCLRE1C variant with V-gene and J-gene trimming of TCR beta chains, and an independent cohort replicated the association. Correlated functional status among segregating V segments might be attributable to linkage disequilibrium, but an unknown experimental factor could not be ruled out. A cluster of highly shared sequence variants was judged likely to be a technical artifact of the sequencing pipeline. When HLA alleles, especially DR and DQ, strongly co-occurred, TCR associations were difficult to assign to individual alleles. Compared with the roughly 720-donor mean, donors in an Asian-associated ancestry cluster had fewer N-insertions in productive TCRs, according to a later genetic analysis. The presence/absence analyses assumed that sequencing depth was roughly uniform across donors, and that assumption may not be true. In a later analysis, some 17,000 TCR beta sequences were associated with specific HLA alleles at a false discovery rate of 0.05. Cytomegalovirus status was reported to be diagnosed by the classifier with high specificity and sensitivity in both the original and validation cohorts. The study gave a list of about 150 TCR beta chains associated with cytomegalovirus. An earlier analysis of around 600 of the donors showed that most TCR beta V segments appeared in productive rearrangements either about 90% or about 30% of the time, which broadly matched IMGT annotations. Because HLA typing was missing for some donors at each locus, association tests included only the typed subset. Compared with equally common non-associated chains, HLA-associated TCR beta chains in a later analysis were more clonally expanded and had lower generation probabilities. Three of the identified cytomegalovirus-associated TCR beta chains were confirmed in vitro to be specific for cytomegalovirus antigens. The authors suggested that the approach could potentially be extended to other disease states and immunological phenotypes. A later analysis found that most CMV-associated TCR beta chains appeared HLA-restricted, with HLA associations seemingly driven largely by CMV exposure. Because the 87-base-pair reads could not distinguish some IMGT-functional V segments, including TRBV6-2 and TRBV6-3, those segments were excluded. A further reported finding was that TCR beta sequences accurately predicted the HLA-A and HLA-B alleles for most subjects in the first cohort. Around 16 rarely observed V segments, including chromosome 9 orphons, were excluded from the earlier analysis of a few hundred of the donors because counts were too low. In a later analysis, TCR association rates were found to vary across HLA loci, with the most associated TCRs seen for DRB1 alleles and the fewest for HLA-C alleles. CMV serostatus was the only immune exposure information available for the cohort.

The rearranged chain carries TRBV7-8 and TRBJ2-5, with 9 middle bases fitting TRBD2. Sequenced material: PBMCs. This sequence was found in a woman aged 40 to 50 in good health and CMV-seronegative. For the CDR3, the sequence is CASSSGSGRSTGTQYF. The nucleotides read TGTGCCAGCAGCTCTGGGAGCGGGAGGTCGACGGGGACCCAGTACTTC.